This T cell receptor beta chain was observed in a study of CD8 T cells in ankylosing spondylitis. CDR3 length: 15 amino acids. Unmatched junction bases numbered 6, after V lost 4 bases and J lost 4 bases. CDR1 is LGHNA and CDR2 is YNFKEQ in the germline V gene. It was by quantitative 5'-RACE with molecular barcodes that TCR beta libraries were made. TCRdb re-called the 5' RACE reads through MiXCR, storing one row per CDR3 protein. This table holds 200,000 to 300,000 distinct CDR3 sequences, 8% to 11% found once. Regarding the study as a whole: Disease-associated clonotypes exhibited CD8+ identity and were relatively infrequent in peripheral blood. One TCR beta motif, made up of roughly eight highly homologous variants, appeared characteristic of ankylosing spondylitis blood. Enrichment of disease-linked clones was reportedly significant in matched ankylosing spondylitis synovial fluid.

Many counts were recorded for this clonotype. Its antigen remains unknown. The chain links TRBV4-2 to TRBJ2-7, with 11 bases that match TRBD2. The clonotype was recovered from a male donor with ankylosing spondylitis or in good health (not recorded which). Sequenced material: blood, either unsorted or a sorted T cell fraction (not recorded which). Here the CDR3 reads CASSPGLAETYEQYF. The CDR3 region has the DNA TGTGCCAGCAGCCCGGGACTAGCGGAAACTTACGAGCAGTACTTC.